The clone carrying this T cell receptor (beta chain) was observed a few times. Its specificity is not known. Sequenced by immunoSEQ multiplex PCR; TCRdb stores in-frame clones only, minus some. The sample contains 80,000 or so clones, 78% of which appear only once. This specimen comes from a study of radiotherapy plus CTLA-4 blockade in lung cancer. Study-level information: Across the patients, objective responses occurred in under 20%, and disease control in roughly 31%.

CDR1 and CDR2 (germline): MNHNS, SASEGT. Trimming removed 7 bases at V and 1 base at J, with 10 bases between. This CDR3 spans 13 amino acids. Study conclusions and caveats: The best prediction of response reportedly came from early blood T cell clone dynamics, with interferon-beta. Once radiotherapy plus ipilimumab had been given, TCR clones derived from tumor expanded in blood.

The V call is TRBV6-1, the J call TRBJ1-1; no firm D call. The source is a human donor with non-small cell lung cancer who had a partial response to radiotherapy plus ipilimumab. Some clones in this sample may be carry-over from other donors' samples. The sample in question was peripheral blood, obtained from a patient treated with radiotherapy plus ipilimumab. CDR3 nucleotide sequence: TGTGCCAGCACTTGGGCGAGGAACACTGAAGCTTTCTTT. Translated: CASTWARNTEAFF.